This T cell receptor (beta chain) was sequenced for a study of identical twins. Study-wide results and caveats: Researchers reported weaker excess twin sharing in beta out-of-frame sequences. A cross-sectional statistical analysis, not follow-up of the same donors, supported the conclusions. Twin sharing of out-of-frame TCR alpha was underestimated by models in monozygotic pairs.

With 0 bases clipped from V and 8 bases from J, the junction kept 6 bases outside the gene matches. CDR1 SGDLS and CDR2 YYNGEE come from the germline V gene. The CDR3 is made up of 14 amino acids. This clonotype was detected only a few times. Its antigen is still unknown. Using its own MiXCR run on the 5' RACE reads, TCRdb lists one record per CDR3 protein. The sample shows fewer than 800,000 distinct CDR3 sequences, 7.1% of them seen only once. The data also belong to a second study, concerning yellow fever vaccine responses in identical twins.

The chain joins TRBV9 to TRBJ1-2, with 8 bases matching TRBD1. The sequenced material came from PBMCs. This clonotype originated in a woman aged 18-29 years in good health. The CDR3 coding sequence is TGTGCCAGCAGCGTAGAAGGCAGGGGGCAAGGCTACACCTTC. Its translation is CASSVEGRGQGYTF.